Below, one T cell receptor beta chain is given with its context. What it binds is unknown. Only in-frame clones appear in the TCRdb table, and some are missing; sequencing was by immunoSEQ multiplex PCR. The table has around 6,400 clones, about 81% seen once. The data were taken from a study of OX40 agonist ivuxolimab in advanced cancers. General observations from the study: Doses of 0.1 to 3.0 mg/kg were accompanied by clonal expansion of CD4+ and CD8+ blood T cells by week 6. The work left the antigen specificity of expanded peripheral T cells undetermined.

After removal of 8 bases from V and 5 bases from J, the junction contained 7 bases not matched to a gene. The length of the CDR3 is 13 residues. Germline values: CDR1 SEHNR, CDR2 FQNEAQ (reference sequence). The input for sequencing was CD4+ or CD8+ T cells sorted from blood, taken in a trial of the OX40 agonist ivuxolimab. The TCR sequence derives from an adult with an advanced solid tumor such as melanoma, head and neck, liver or kidney cancer. The chain has TRBV7-9 and TRBJ2-3; the match to TRBD2 covers 7 bases. The CDR3 DNA is TGTGCCAGCGGGGGACTACCACAAGATACGCAGTATTTT. This codes for CASGGLPQDTQYF.